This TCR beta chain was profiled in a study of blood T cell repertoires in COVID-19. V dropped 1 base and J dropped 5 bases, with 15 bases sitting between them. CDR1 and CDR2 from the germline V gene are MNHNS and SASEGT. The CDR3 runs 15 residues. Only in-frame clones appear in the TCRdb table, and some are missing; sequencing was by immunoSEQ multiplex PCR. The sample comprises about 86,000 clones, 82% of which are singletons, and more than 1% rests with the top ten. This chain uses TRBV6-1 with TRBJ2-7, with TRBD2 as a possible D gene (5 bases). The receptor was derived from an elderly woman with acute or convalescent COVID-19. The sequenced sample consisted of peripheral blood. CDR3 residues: CASSEGGKKSDEQYF. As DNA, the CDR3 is TGTGCCAGCAGTGAAGGAGGGAAAAAGTCGGACGAGCAGTACTTC.